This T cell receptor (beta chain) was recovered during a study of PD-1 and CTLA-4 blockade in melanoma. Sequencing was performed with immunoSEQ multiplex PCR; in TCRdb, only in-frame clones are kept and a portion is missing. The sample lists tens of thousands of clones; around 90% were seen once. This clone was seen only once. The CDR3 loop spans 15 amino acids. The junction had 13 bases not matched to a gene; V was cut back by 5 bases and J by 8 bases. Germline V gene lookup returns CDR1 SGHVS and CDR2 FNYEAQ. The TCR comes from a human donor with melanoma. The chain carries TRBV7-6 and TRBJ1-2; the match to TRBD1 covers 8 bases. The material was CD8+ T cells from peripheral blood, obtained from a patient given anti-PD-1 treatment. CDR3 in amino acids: CASSGPDRVIRGYTF. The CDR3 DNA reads TGTGCCAGCAGCGGTCCGGACAGGGTAATAAGGGGCTACACCTTC.